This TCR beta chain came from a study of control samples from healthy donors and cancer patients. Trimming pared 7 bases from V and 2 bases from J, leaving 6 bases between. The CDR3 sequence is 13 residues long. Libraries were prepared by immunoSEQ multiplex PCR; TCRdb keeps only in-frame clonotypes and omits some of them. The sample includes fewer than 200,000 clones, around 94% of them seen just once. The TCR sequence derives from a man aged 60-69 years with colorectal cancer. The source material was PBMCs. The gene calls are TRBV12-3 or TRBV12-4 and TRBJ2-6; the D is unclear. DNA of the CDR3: TGTGCCAGCACCTGGGCTGGGGCCAACGTCCTGACTTTC. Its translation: CASTWAGANVLTF.